This TCR beta chain originates from a study of graft-versus-host responses after intestinal transplantation. General study findings and limits: The highest levels of circulating GvH clones went along with early declines in HvG clones after transplant. GvH clones were identified in recipient marrow, with some first appearing in ileum or blood.

The CDR3 spans 18 residues. The J segment lost 5 bases and the V segment lost 1 base, leaving 10 bases of the junction unmatched. Germline V gene lookup returns CDR1 SGHTA and CDR2 FQGNSA. The protocol was immunoSEQ multiplex PCR, while the TCRdb copy is restricted to in-frame clones and leaves out a portion. The data contain over 15,000 clones, approximately 39% of them singletons. Once the reaction had ended, proliferating CFSE-low CD3+CD4+ and CD3+CD8+ responders were sorted. The input for sequencing was alloreactive CD4+ T cells from a mixed lymphocyte reaction culture, taken before transplantation. Subset meaning: CFSE-low proliferating T cells sorted from roughly six-day pre-transplant mixed lymphocyte reaction (GvH or HvG direction). The V gene is TRBV7-2, the J gene TRBJ2-2; 10 positions match TRBD2. This receptor was obtained from a human patient who was an organ donor for intestinal transplantation. The CDR3 DNA is TGTGCCAGCAGCTTAGAGGCTAGCGGGAGCCTGAGGACCGGGGAGCTGTTTTTT. It specifies CASSLEASGSLRTGELFF.